This entry concerns a single T cell receptor (beta chain). The source of the sample is a study of a mutant IDH1 vaccine in newly diagnosed glioma. Overall study: Treated patients comprised about 60% males and about 38% females, mean age approximately 38 years. The earlier regimen, radiotherapy, temozolomide, or both, was most often both.

Using immunoSEQ multiplex PCR, the repertoire was profiled, and TCRdb retains in-frame clones only, with some absent. The repertoire holds some 90,000 clones, approximately 80% seen once, with about 5.3% in the top ten. Stated time point: baseline, week 1 (first vaccination visit). The treatment is: pre-vaccination baseline after standard-of-care therapy. Patients carried new grade 3 or 4 IDH1-mutant astrocytomas lacking nuclear ATRX. The CDR3 totals 15 residues. The germline V gene has CDR1 SNHLY and CDR2 FYNNEI. V shed 6 bases and J shed 4 bases, with 16 bases lying between them. The clonotype comes from a man aged 40-49 years with glioma. Some clones in this sample may be carry-over from other donors' samples. The sequencing here drew on PBMCs, taken from a glioma patient treated with radiotherapy, temozolomide or both. The chain is built from TRBV2 and TRBJ2-1; D might be TRBD1 (5 bases). The CDR3 loop reads CASSKQGVGYNEQFF. CDR3 sequence (DNA): TGTGCCAGCAGCAAGCAGGGCGTAGGGTACAATGAGCAGTTCTTC.